This T cell receptor (beta chain) emerged from a study of shared clonotypes between healthy human individuals. Study-level background: Three CD4 naive, three CD4 memory, two CD8 naive and one CD8 memory plate were used per donor.

Of note for this clone: The sample contains more than one DNA sequence encoding this CDR3.

Sorted-subset replicate PCRs used about 180 ng DNA, about 30,000 T cell genomes. TCRdb's copy holds only in-frame clones and misses some; the assay was immunoSEQ multiplex PCR. The sample lists 2 million to 2.5 million clones, roughly 91% occurring once. Naive CD8 cells lacked CD45RO, underwent positive selection for CCR7 and left out terminally differentiated effector memory CD45RA+ cells. The V end lost 4 bases, the J end lost 4 bases, and 7 bases lay between the germline ends. The CDR3 extends over 12 amino acids. Germline V gene lookup returns CDR1 SGHDT and CDR2 YYEEEE. The receptor comes from a man aged 18 to 30 in good health. Some clones in this sample may be carry-over from other donors' samples. Sample: naive CD8+ T cells from PBMCs. The rearrangement joins TRBV5-6 to TRBJ2-3, with D tentatively TRBD2 (5 bases). CDR3 protein: CASSRGSDTQYF. The DNA of the CDR3 is TGTGCCAGCAGCCGCGGGTCAGATACGCAGTATTTT. The complete variable domain, with remaining parts taken from reference TRBV5-6 and TRBJ2-3, reads DAGVTQSPTHLIKTRGQQVTLRCSPKSGHDTVSWYQQALGQGPQFIFQYYEEEERQRGNFPDRFSGHQFPNYSSELNVNALLLGDSALYLCASSRGSDTQYFGPGTRLTVL.